The T cell receptor (beta chain) under discussion was sequenced for a study of blood T cell repertoires in COVID-19. This clone qualifies as medium-sized. Some clones are missing from TCRdb's copy, which holds only in-frame ones; the method was immunoSEQ multiplex PCR. The repertoire holds some 80,000 clones, about 85% seen once, with approximately 9.9% in the top ten. In germline, CDR1 is ENHRY, CDR2 SYGVKD. J was trimmed by 6 bases and V by 4 bases; bases with no gene match: 12. CDR3 size: 17 residues. This clonotype was sampled from a man aged 60 to 69 with COVID-19, enrolled during active disease. The sequenced material came from peripheral blood. The chain is built from TRBV10-3 and TRBJ2-2; 9 nucleotides agree with TRBD1. CDR3 region: CAISGGSGQGSAGELFF. DNA of the CDR3: TGTGCCATCAGTGGGGGTAGCGGACAGGGGTCGGCCGGGGAGCTGTTTTTT.